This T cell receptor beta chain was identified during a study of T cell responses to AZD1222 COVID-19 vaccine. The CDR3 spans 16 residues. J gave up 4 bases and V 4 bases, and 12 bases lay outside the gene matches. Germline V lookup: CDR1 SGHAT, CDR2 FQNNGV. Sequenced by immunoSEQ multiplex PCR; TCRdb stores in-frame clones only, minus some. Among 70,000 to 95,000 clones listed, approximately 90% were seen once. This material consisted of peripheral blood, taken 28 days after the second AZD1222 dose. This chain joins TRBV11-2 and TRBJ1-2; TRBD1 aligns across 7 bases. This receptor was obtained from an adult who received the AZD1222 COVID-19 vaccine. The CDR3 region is CASSSVRTGTSYGYTF. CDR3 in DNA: TGTGCCAGCAGCTCCGTTCGGACAGGAACTAGCTATGGCTACACCTTC. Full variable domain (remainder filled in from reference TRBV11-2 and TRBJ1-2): EAGVAQSPRYKIIEKRQSVAFWCNPISGHATLYWYQQILGQGPKLLIQFQNNGVVDDSQLPKDRFSAERLKGVDSTLKIQPAKLEDSAVYLCASSSVRTGTSYGYTFGSGTRLTVV.